This is a list of T cell receptor beta chains from one sample in a study of control samples from healthy donors and cancer patients. Some clones are missing from TCRdb's copy, which holds only in-frame ones; the method was immunoSEQ multiplex PCR. The sample contains about 150,000 clones, approximately 94% of which appear only once. Sequences were obtained from blood. The receptors shown here come from a man aged 40-50 years in good health. CDR3s include the opening cysteine and the closing phenylalanine or tryptophan. Each record gives: V gene, D gene, J gene, clone size, CDR3 protein, CDR3 DNA. The D gene is left open where the match is weak. Not every row has a clone size; where given, it reads once, few, many or a size class.

v_gene: TRBV19
d_gene: NA
j_gene: TRBJ1-4
abundance: NA
CDR3aa: CASSMGGAANEKLFF
CDR3nt: TGTGCCAGTAGTATGGGTGGGGCGGCTAATGAAAAACTGTTTTTT

v_gene: TRBV30
d_gene: TRBD2
j_gene: TRBJ2-3
abundance: NA
CDR3aa: CAWSAWRGVGDTQYF
CDR3nt: TGTGCCTGGAGCGCTTGGCGGGGGGTAGGAGATACGCAGTATTTT

v_gene: TRBV28
d_gene: NA
j_gene: TRBJ1-5
abundance: NA
CDR3aa: CASSLRGRNQPQHF
CDR3nt: TGTGCCAGCAGTTTACGAGGCCGCAATCAGCCCCAGCATTTT

v_gene: TRBV30
d_gene: NA
j_gene: TRBJ1-6
abundance: NA
CDR3aa: CAWSVTHGNSPLHF
CDR3nt: TGTGCCTGGAGTGTGACCCACGGTAATTCACCCCTCCACTTT

v_gene: TRBV9
d_gene: NA
j_gene: TRBJ2-3
abundance: NA
CDR3aa: CASSVLGDTQYF
CDR3nt: TGTGCCAGCAGCGTATTGGGAGATACGCAGTATTTT

v_gene: TRBV4-1
d_gene: NA
j_gene: TRBJ2-2
abundance: NA
CDR3aa: CASGTANTGELFF
CDR3nt: TGCGCCAGCGGGACGGCGAACACCGGGGAGCTGTTTTTT

v_gene: TRBV3-1/TRBV3-2
d_gene: NA
j_gene: TRBJ1-1
abundance: NA
CDR3aa: CASSQERRDFEAFF
CDR3nt: TGTGCCAGCAGCCAAGAACGCAGGGACTTTGAAGCTTTCTTT

v_gene: TRBV7-9
d_gene: NA
j_gene: TRBJ2-4
abundance: NA
CDR3aa: CASSLEGKNIQYF
CDR3nt: TGTGCCAGCAGCTTAGAGGGGAAAAACATTCAGTACTTC

v_gene: TRBV18
d_gene: TRBD2
j_gene: TRBJ2-2
abundance: NA
CDR3aa: CASRSSGGTGELFF
CDR3nt: TGTGCCAGCCGCTCTAGCGGGGGAACCGGGGAGCTGTTTTTT

v_gene: TRBV4-1
d_gene: NA
j_gene: TRBJ1-3
abundance: NA
CDR3aa: CASSQEIRRNTIYF
CDR3nt: TGCGCCAGCAGCCAAGAGATCCGTAGAAACACCATATATTTT

v_gene: TRBV6-2/TRBV6-3
d_gene: NA
j_gene: TRBJ1-2
abundance: NA
CDR3aa: CASSSRTDGYTF
CDR3nt: TGTGCCAGCAGTTCGCGGACGGATGGCTACACCTTC

v_gene: TRBV27
d_gene: NA
j_gene: TRBJ1-5
abundance: NA
CDR3aa: CAAGQPQHF
CDR3nt: TGTGCCGCAGGTCAGCCCCAGCATTTT

v_gene: TRBV18
d_gene: NA
j_gene: TRBJ1-4
abundance: NA
CDR3aa: CASSPSDSEKLFF
CDR3nt: TGTGCCAGCTCACCATCGGACAGTGAAAAACTGTTTTTT

v_gene: TRBV5-4
d_gene: TRBD1
j_gene: TRBJ2-1
abundance: NA
CDR3aa: CASRFAGQGNNEQFF
CDR3nt: TGTGCCAGCAGGTTCGCGGGACAGGGCAACAATGAGCAGTTCTTC

v_gene: TRBV19
d_gene: NA
j_gene: TRBJ2-2
abundance: NA
CDR3aa: CASSITGPTGELFF
CDR3nt: TGTGCCAGTAGTATCACAGGCCCAACCGGGGAGCTGTTTTTT

v_gene: TRBV18
d_gene: TRBD1
j_gene: TRBJ2-4
abundance: few
CDR3aa: CASSPGTGDSIQYF
CDR3nt: TGTGCCAGCTCACCAGGGACAGGGGATAGCATTCAGTACTTC

v_gene: TRBV2
d_gene: NA
j_gene: TRBJ1-4
abundance: NA
CDR3aa: CASSATLKLFF
CDR3nt: TGTGCCAGCAGCGCCACCCTTAAACTGTTTTTT

v_gene: TRBV19
d_gene: NA
j_gene: TRBJ1-6
abundance: NA
CDR3aa: CASHPSSYNSPLHF
CDR3nt: TGTGCCAGCCACCCAAGCTCCTATAATTCACCCCTCCACTTT

v_gene: TRBV4-1
d_gene: TRBD1
j_gene: TRBJ1-3
abundance: NA
CDR3aa: CASSQEGRTGGNTIYF
CDR3nt: TGCGCCAGCAGCCAAGAAGGGAGGACAGGTGGAAACACCATATATTTT

v_gene: TRBV19
d_gene: NA
j_gene: TRBJ1-3
abundance: NA
CDR3aa: CASSLGEASGNTIYF
CDR3nt: TGTGCCAGTAGCCTAGGGGAAGCCTCTGGAAACACCATATATTTT

v_gene: TRBV19
d_gene: NA
j_gene: TRBJ1-1
abundance: NA
CDR3aa: CASSWKGGNTEAFF
CDR3nt: TGTGCCAGTAGTTGGAAGGGTGGGAACACTGAAGCTTTCTTT

v_gene: TRBV21-1
d_gene: NA
j_gene: TRBJ1-2
abundance: NA
CDR3aa: CASSKGRQGTYGYTF
CDR3nt: TGTGCCAGCAGCAAAGGCAGGCAGGGCACTTATGGCTACACCTTC

v_gene: TRBV7-9
d_gene: TRBD1
j_gene: TRBJ1-3
abundance: NA
CDR3aa: CASSRLTGVNSGNTIYF
CDR3nt: TGTGCCAGCAGCAGATTGACAGGGGTAAATTCTGGAAACACCATATATTTT

v_gene: TRBV7-3
d_gene: NA
j_gene: TRBJ2-2
abundance: few
CDR3aa: CASSLSPGPGELFF
CDR3nt: TGTGCCAGCAGCTTATCCCCGGGACCCGGGGAGCTGTTTTTT

v_gene: TRBV2
d_gene: NA
j_gene: TRBJ2-7
abundance: NA
CDR3aa: CASSEVNISYEQYF
CDR3nt: TGTGCCAGCAGTGAAGTCAACATCTCCTACGAGCAGTACTTC

v_gene: TRBV6-2/TRBV6-3
d_gene: NA
j_gene: TRBJ1-1
abundance: NA
CDR3aa: CASSYSTRSSEAFF
CDR3nt: TGTGCCAGCAGTTACTCGACCAGATCTTCTGAAGCTTTCTTT

v_gene: TRBV27
d_gene: TRBD2
j_gene: TRBJ2-6
abundance: NA
CDR3aa: CASSLRPPGLALSGANVLTF
CDR3nt: TGTGCCAGCAGTTTAAGACCTCCGGGACTAGCTCTATCTGGGGCCAACGTCCTGACTTTC

v_gene: TRBV20-1
d_gene: NA
j_gene: TRBJ2-1
abundance: NA
CDR3aa: CSASKSDEQFF
CDR3nt: TGCAGTGCTAGTAAATCGGATGAGCAGTTCTTC

v_gene: TRBV18
d_gene: NA
j_gene: TRBJ1-6
abundance: NA
CDR3aa: CASSPSTEGGPLHF
CDR3nt: TGTGCCAGCTCACCCAGTACAGAGGGAGGACCCCTCCACTTT

v_gene: TRBV28
d_gene: NA
j_gene: TRBJ2-7
abundance: NA
CDR3aa: CASSLRAVDEQYF
CDR3nt: TGTGCCAGCAGTTTGAGGGCAGTTGACGAGCAGTACTTC

v_gene: TRBV28
d_gene: NA
j_gene: TRBJ2-1
abundance: NA
CDR3aa: CASSFTGVQYNEQFF
CDR3nt: TGTGCCAGCAGTTTCACAGGCGTGCAGTACAATGAGCAGTTCTTC

v_gene: TRBV4-3
d_gene: NA
j_gene: TRBJ2-1
abundance: NA
CDR3aa: CASSQDTSSYNEQFF
CDR3nt: TGCGCCAGCAGCCAAGACACCTCCTCCTACAATGAGCAGTTCTTC

v_gene: TRBV9
d_gene: NA
j_gene: TRBJ1-1
abundance: NA
CDR3aa: CASSVGTNTEAFF
CDR3nt: TGTGCCAGCAGCGTAGGAACCAACACTGAAGCTTTCTTT

v_gene: TRBV2
d_gene: NA
j_gene: TRBJ1-3
abundance: NA
CDR3aa: CASSVLGGGGNTIYF
CDR3nt: TGTGCCAGCAGTGTTTTGGGGGGAGGTGGAAACACCATATATTTT

v_gene: TRBV19
d_gene: TRBD2
j_gene: TRBJ2-3
abundance: NA
CDR3aa: CASSQTSTTDTQYF
CDR3nt: TGTGCCAGTAGTCAGACTAGCACCACAGATACGCAGTATTTT

v_gene: TRBV28
d_gene: NA
j_gene: TRBJ1-1
abundance: NA
CDR3aa: CASSHGPMNTEAFF
CDR3nt: TGTGCCAGCAGTCACGGGCCAATGAACACTGAAGCTTTCTTT

v_gene: TRBV9
d_gene: NA
j_gene: TRBJ2-6
abundance: NA
CDR3aa: CASSRDFSGANVLTF
CDR3nt: TGTGCCAGCAGCCGGGACTTCTCTGGGGCCAACGTCCTGACTTTC

v_gene: TRBV9
d_gene: NA
j_gene: TRBJ1-3
abundance: NA
CDR3aa: CASSSLAGQNVYF
CDR3nt: TGTGCCAGCAGCTCACTGGCGGGCCAGAACGTATATTTT

v_gene: TRBV4-1
d_gene: TRBD1
j_gene: TRBJ1-2
abundance: NA
CDR3aa: CASRPPGQGLGGYGYTF
CDR3nt: TGCGCCAGCCGCCCTCCGGGACAGGGATTGGGCGGCTATGGCTACACCTTC

v_gene: TRBV27
d_gene: NA
j_gene: TRBJ1-2
abundance: once
CDR3aa: CASSVVGGGYTF
CDR3nt: TGTGCCAGCAGTGTCGTAGGTGGGGGCTACACCTTC

v_gene: TRBV6-6
d_gene: TRBD1
j_gene: TRBJ1-2
abundance: NA
CDR3aa: CASSGGQPFYGYTF
CDR3nt: TGTGCCAGCAGTGGGGGACAGCCATTCTATGGCTACACCTTC

v_gene: TRBV19
d_gene: NA
j_gene: TRBJ1-2
abundance: NA
CDR3aa: CASSIAKGGYYGYTF
CDR3nt: TGTGCCAGTAGTATAGCGAAAGGAGGTTACTATGGCTACACCTTC

v_gene: TRBV28
d_gene: TRBD2
j_gene: TRBJ2-7
abundance: NA
CDR3aa: CASSWTSGFSYEQYF
CDR3nt: TGTGCCAGCAGCTGGACTAGCGGCTTTTCCTACGAGCAGTACTTC

v_gene: TRBV10-3
d_gene: TRBD1
j_gene: TRBJ2-7
abundance: NA
CDR3aa: CAISPGQGDEQYF
CDR3nt: TGTGCCATCAGTCCGGGACAGGGGGACGAGCAGTACTTC